This is a list of T cell receptor beta chains from one sample in a study of blood T cell repertoires in COVID-19. TCRdb's copy holds only in-frame clones and misses some; the assay was immunoSEQ multiplex PCR. Of about 26,000 clones listed, approximately 66% are singletons. The sample comprised peripheral blood. These receptors were collected from a man between 60 and 75 years old with active or convalescent COVID-19. Both conserved end residues are part of each CDR3. D genes are given only for firm matches. The listing skips clone size in some rows; elsewhere it reads once, few, many or a size class.

clone size | D gene | J gene | V gene | CDR3 DNA | CDR3 protein
NA | NA | TRBJ2-3 | TRBV21-1 | TGTGCCAGCAGCCCCCGATCCTGGGCGAGCACAGATACGCAGTATTTT | CASSPRSWASTDTQYF
NA | NA | TRBJ2-7 | TRBV7-8 | TGTGCCAGCAGCTTAGACACCAAACCCTACGAGCAGTACTTC | CASSLDTKPYEQYF
NA | TRBD1 | TRBJ2-7 | TRBV15 | TGTGCCACCAGCAGAAGACAGGGACCCTACGAGCAGTACTTC | CATSRRQGPYEQYF
few | NA | TRBJ2-6 | TRBV19 | TGTGCCAGTAGTATAGGCCGGACAGCTGGGGCCAACGTCCTGACTTTC | CASSIGRTAGANVLTF
few | NA | TRBJ1-6 | TRBV27 | TGTGCCAGCAGTTGGGGACAACATAATTCACCCCTCCACTTT | CASSWGQHNSPLHF
NA | TRBD2 | TRBJ2-7 | TRBV3-1/TRBV3-2 | TGTGCCAGCAGCCAAGATCGGGTTAGCGGGTCTCGGTACTTC | CASSQDRVSGSRYF
NA | TRBD2 | TRBJ2-7 | TRBV6-6 | TGTGCCAGCAGCTACCATTCTAGCGGGAATTACGAGCAGTACTTC | CASSYHSSGNYEQYF
NA | NA | TRBJ2-7 | TRBV5-1 | TGCGCCAGCAGCTCCGGTCGGGGGACCCGCAACGAGCAGTACTTC | CASSSGRGTRNEQYF
NA | NA | TRBJ2-7 | TRBV5-1 | TGCGCCAGCAGCTTGCCAGGGGCCTCCTACGAGCAGTACTTC | CASSLPGASYEQYF
NA | TRBD2 | TRBJ2-3 | TRBV14 | TGTGCCAGCAGCCGTGACGGACTAGACACAGATACGCAGTATTTT | CASSRDGLDTDTQYF
NA | TRBD1 | TRBJ1-2 | TRBV18 | TGTGCCAGCTCACCGGGCGGGACAGGGACTCGCTACACCTTC | CASSPGGTGTRYTF
NA | TRBD1 | TRBJ2-5 | TRBV7-2 | TGTGCCAGCAGCTACGGGACAGGGGTTCGAGAGACCCAGTACTTC | CASSYGTGVRETQYF
once | NA | TRBJ1-1 | TRBV15 | TGTGCCACGAGGCGCACGGGGGTTGAGAACACTGAAGCTTTCTTT | CATRRTGVENTEAFF
NA | NA | TRBJ2-7 | TRBV9 | TGTGCCAGCAGCGTAGATCACTCTTCCTACGAGCAGTACTTC | CASSVDHSSYEQYF
NA | TRBD1 | TRBJ1-3 | TRBV4-2 | TGTGCCAGCAGCCAAGATTTCGGACAGGGGAACACCATATATTTT | CASSQDFGQGNTIYF
NA | TRBD2 | TRBJ2-1 | TRBV2 | TGTGCCAGCAGAGAAGGGACTAGCGGACCGCATGAGCAGTTCTTC | CASREGTSGPHEQFF
NA | NA | TRBJ2-7 | TRBV15 | TGTGCCACCAGCAGAATCCCCCGCGGCTACGAGCAGTACTTC | CATSRIPRGYEQYF
NA | NA | TRBJ2-7 | TRBV20-1 | TGCAGTGCTAGACTAGTCGAGCAGTACTTC | CSARLVEQYF
NA | NA | TRBJ2-2 | TRBV21-1 | TGTGCCAGCAGCAAAAGAGCGGGCACCGGGGAGCTGTTTTTT | CASSKRAGTGELFF
few | TRBD1 | TRBJ2-7 | TRBV7-9 | TGTGCCAGCAGCTCGTCCGGGACAGCGGCCCGGCAGTACTTC | CASSSSGTAARQYF
NA | TRBD1 | TRBJ1-6 | TRBV4-1 | TGCGCCAGCAGCCAAGATTCGGGACAGGTTAATTCACCCCTCCACTTT | CASSQDSGQVNSPLHF
NA | NA | TRBJ2-3 | TRBV18 | TGTGCCAGCTCACCCCTCCTGGGGCAGGTGGACACCAATACGCAGTATTTT | CASSPLLGQVDTNTQYF
few | TRBD2 | TRBJ2-2 | TRBV7-9 | TGTGCCAGCATCGAGGGGGAGCGCGGGAGGGCCCCCGGGGAGCTGTTTTTT | CASIEGERGRAPGELFF
NA | TRBD1 | TRBJ1-2 | TRBV28 | TGTGCCAGCAGTTCTGAGGGACAGGGGGCCGGCTACACCTTC | CASSSEGQGAGYTF
once | TRBD1 | TRBJ1-2 | TRBV4-1 | TGCGCCAGCAGCCAAGAAGGGACAGGAGTTCTTAATGGCTACACCTTC | CASSQEGTGVLNGYTF
once | TRBD1 | TRBJ1-2 | TRBV27 | TGTGCCAGCAGTTTATCCGGGACAGCCAAAAACTATGGCTACACCTTC | CASSLSGTAKNYGYTF
NA | NA | TRBJ2-3 | TRBV3-1/TRBV3-2 | TGTGCCAGCAGCCAAGGGGCGATCAGCACAGATACGCAGTATTTT | CASSQGAISTDTQYF
NA | NA | TRBJ2-7 | TRBV18 | TGTGCCAGCTCACGAGACTGGTCCTACGAGCAGTACTTC | CASSRDWSYEQYF
NA | TRBD1 | TRBJ1-6 | TRBV30 | TGTGCCTGCTCTACAACAGGGGATATGAATTCACCCCTCCACTTT | CACSTTGDMNSPLHF
NA | NA | TRBJ2-7 | TRBV9 | TGTGCCAGCAGCGCACAGCATACGAGGGACGAGCAGTACTTC | CASSAQHTRDEQYF